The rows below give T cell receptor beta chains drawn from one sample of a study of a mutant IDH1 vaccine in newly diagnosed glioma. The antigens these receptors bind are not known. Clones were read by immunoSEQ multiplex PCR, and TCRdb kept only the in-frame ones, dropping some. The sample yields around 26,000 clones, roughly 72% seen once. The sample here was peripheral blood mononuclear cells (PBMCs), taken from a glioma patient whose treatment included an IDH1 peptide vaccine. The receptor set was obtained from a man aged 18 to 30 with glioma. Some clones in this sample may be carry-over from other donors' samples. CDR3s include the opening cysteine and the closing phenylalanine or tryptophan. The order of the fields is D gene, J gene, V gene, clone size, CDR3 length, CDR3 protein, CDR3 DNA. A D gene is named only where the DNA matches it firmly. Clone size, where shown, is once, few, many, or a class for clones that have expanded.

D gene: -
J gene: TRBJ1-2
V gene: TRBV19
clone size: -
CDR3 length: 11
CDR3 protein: CASSEFYGYTF
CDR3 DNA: TGTGCCAGTAGTGAATTCTATGGCTACACCTTC

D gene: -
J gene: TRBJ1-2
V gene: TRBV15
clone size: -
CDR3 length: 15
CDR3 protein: CATSPRPQDWVGYTF
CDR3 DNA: TGTGCCACCAGCCCCCGCCCCCAGGACTGGGTAGGCTACACCTTC

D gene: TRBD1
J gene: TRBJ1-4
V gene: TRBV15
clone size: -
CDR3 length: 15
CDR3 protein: CATSRVGQGNEKLFF
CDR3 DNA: TGTGCCACCAGCAGAGTGGGACAGGGTAATGAAAAACTGTTTTTT

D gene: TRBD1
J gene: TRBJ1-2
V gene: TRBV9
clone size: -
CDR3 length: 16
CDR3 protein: CASSVTSGTGYDGYTF
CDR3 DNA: TGTGCCAGCAGCGTCACCTCCGGGACAGGGTACGATGGCTACACCTTC

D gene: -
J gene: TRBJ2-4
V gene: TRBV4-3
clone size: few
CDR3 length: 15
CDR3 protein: CASSQVNWPGDIQYF
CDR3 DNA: TGCGCCAGCAGCCAAGTAAATTGGCCAGGGGACATTCAGTACTTC

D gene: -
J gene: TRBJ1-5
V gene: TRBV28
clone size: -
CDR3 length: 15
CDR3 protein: CASSLLVSANQPQHF
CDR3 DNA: TGTGCCAGCAGTTTACTGGTTTCGGCGAATCAGCCCCAGCATTTT

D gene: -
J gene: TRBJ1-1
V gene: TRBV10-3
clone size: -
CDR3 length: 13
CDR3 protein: CAISTRAGAEAFF
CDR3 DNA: TGTGCCATCAGTACACGAGCTGGGGCCGAAGCTTTCTTT

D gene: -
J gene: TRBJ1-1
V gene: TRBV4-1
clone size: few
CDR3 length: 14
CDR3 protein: CASRTRPMNTEAFF
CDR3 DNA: TGCGCCAGCAGGACACGACCCATGAACACTGAAGCTTTCTTT

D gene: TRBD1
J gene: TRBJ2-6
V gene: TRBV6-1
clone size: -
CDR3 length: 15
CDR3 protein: CASRTGGAGANVLTF
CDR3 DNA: TGTGCCAGCAGGACAGGGGGCGCTGGGGCCAACGTCCTGACTTTC

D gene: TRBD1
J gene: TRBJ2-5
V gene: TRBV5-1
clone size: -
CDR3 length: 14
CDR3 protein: CASSLQGLQETQYF
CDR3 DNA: TGCGCCAGCAGCCTACAGGGGCTCCAAGAGACCCAGTACTTC

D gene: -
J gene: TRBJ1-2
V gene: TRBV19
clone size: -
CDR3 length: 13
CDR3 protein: CASSLRGVRGYTF
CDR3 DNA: TGTGCCAGTAGTCTCCGCGGGGTAAGGGGCTACACCTTC

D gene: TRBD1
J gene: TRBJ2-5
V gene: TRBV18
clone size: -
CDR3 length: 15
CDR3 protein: CASSPETGGQETQYF
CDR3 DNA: TGTGCCAGCTCACCAGAGACAGGGGGCCAAGAGACCCAGTACTTC

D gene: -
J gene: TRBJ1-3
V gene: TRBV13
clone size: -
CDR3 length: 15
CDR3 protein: CASSLGLRGPNTIYF
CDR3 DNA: TGTGCCAGCAGCTTGGGCTTACGAGGCCCAAACACCATATATTTT

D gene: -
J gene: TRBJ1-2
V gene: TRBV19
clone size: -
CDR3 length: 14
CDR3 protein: CASSPRSGGIGYTF
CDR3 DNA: TGTGCCAGTAGTCCCCGGTCGGGCGGAATTGGCTACACCTTC

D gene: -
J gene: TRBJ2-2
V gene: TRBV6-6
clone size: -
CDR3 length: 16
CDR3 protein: CASSYSTGARNGELFF
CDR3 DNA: TGTGCCAGCAGTTACTCAACGGGGGCGCGGAACGGGGAGCTGTTTTTT

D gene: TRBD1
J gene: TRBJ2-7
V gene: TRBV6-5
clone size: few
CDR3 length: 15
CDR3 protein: CASSYSDRGDYEQYF
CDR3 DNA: TGTGCCAGCAGTTACTCGGACAGGGGGGACTACGAGCAGTACTTC

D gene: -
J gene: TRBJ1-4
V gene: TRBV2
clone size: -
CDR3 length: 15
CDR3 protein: CASSYTGITNEKLFF
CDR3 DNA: TGTGCCAGCAGTTACACAGGGATAACTAATGAAAAACTGTTTTTT

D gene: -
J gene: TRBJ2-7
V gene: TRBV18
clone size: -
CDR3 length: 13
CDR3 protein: CASSPNGNYEQYF
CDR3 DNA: TGTGCCAGCTCACCAAATGGGAACTACGAGCAGTACTTC

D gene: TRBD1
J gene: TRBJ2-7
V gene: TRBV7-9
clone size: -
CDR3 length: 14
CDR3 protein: CASSLGQGAYEQYF
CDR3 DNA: TGTGCCAGCAGCCTCGGACAGGGGGCCTACGAGCAGTACTTC

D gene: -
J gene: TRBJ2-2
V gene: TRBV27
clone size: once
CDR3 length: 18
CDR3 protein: CASRETLWVGDSHGELFF
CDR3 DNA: TGTGCCAGCAGAGAGACCCTCTGGGTTGGTGATAGCCACGGGGAGCTGTTTTTT

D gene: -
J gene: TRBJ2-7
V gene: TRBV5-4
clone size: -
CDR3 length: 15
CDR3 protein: CASRDPEQGVWEQYF
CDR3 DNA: TGTGCCAGCAGAGATCCGGAACAGGGCGTGTGGGAGCAGTACTTC

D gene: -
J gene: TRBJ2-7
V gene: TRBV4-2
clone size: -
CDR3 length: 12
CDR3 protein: CASSQDSYEQYF
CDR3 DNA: TGTGCCAGCAGCCAAGATTCATACGAGCAGTACTTC

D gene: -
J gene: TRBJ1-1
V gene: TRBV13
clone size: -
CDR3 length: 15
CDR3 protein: CASSLVGGADSEAFF
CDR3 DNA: TGTGCCAGCAGCTTAGTGGGGGGGGCCGACTCCGAAGCTTTCTTT

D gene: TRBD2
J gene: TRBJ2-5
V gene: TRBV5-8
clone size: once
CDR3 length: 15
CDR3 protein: CASSLPGLAKETQYF
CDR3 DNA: TGTGCCAGCAGCTTGCCGGGACTAGCTAAAGAGACCCAGTACTTC

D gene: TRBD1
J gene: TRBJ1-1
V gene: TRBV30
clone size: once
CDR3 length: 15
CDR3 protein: CAWSVQGATNTEAFF
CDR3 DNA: TGTGCCTGGAGTGTACAGGGGGCCACGAACACTGAAGCTTTCTTT

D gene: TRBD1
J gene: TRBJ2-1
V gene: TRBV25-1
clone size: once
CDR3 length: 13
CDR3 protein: CASRDREGNEQFF
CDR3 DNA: TGTGCCAGTCGGGACAGGGAAGGAAATGAGCAGTTCTTC

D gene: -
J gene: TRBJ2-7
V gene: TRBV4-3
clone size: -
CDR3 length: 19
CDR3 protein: CASSQGIVTLAGSSYEQYF
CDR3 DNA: TGCGCCAGCAGCCAGGGGATCGTGACTCTAGCAGGGAGCTCCTACGAGCAGTACTTC

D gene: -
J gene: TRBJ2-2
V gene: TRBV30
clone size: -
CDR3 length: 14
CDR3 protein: CAWRPGQYTGELFF
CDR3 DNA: TGTGCCTGGAGGCCCGGACAGTACACCGGGGAGCTGTTTTTT

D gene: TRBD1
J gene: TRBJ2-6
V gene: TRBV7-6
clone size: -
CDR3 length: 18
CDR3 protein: CASSLDRTGRAGANVLTF
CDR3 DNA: TGTGCCAGCAGCTTAGATCGGACAGGGCGAGCTGGGGCCAACGTCCTGACTTTC

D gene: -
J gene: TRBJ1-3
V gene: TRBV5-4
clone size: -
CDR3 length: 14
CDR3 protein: CASSWESSGNTIYF
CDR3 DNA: TGTGCCAGCAGCTGGGAGAGCTCTGGAAACACCATATATTTT

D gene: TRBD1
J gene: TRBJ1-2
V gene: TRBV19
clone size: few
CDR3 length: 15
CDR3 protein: CASSSPDRGDYGYTF
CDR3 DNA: TGTGCCAGTAGTTCGCCAGACAGGGGGGACTATGGCTACACCTTC

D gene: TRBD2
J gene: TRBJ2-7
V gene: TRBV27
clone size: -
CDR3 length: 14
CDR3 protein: CASSPSGGAYEQYF
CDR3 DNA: TGTGCCAGCAGCCCTAGCGGGGGTGCCTACGAGCAGTACTTC

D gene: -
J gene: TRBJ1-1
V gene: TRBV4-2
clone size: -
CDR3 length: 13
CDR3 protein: CASRPDRNTEAFF
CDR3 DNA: TGTGCCAGCAGACCCGACAGGAACACTGAAGCTTTCTTT

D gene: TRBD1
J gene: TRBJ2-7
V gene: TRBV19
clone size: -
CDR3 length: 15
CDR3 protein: CASSSRDRGNYEQYF
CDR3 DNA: TGTGCCAGTAGTTCAAGGGACAGGGGAAACTACGAGCAGTACTTC

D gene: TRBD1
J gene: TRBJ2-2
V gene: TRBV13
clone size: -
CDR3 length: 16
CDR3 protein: CASSLSRDRNTGELFF
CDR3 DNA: TGTGCCAGCAGCTTATCCCGGGACAGAAACACCGGGGAGCTGTTTTTT

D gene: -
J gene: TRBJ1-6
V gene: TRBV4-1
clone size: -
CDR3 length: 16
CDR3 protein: CASSQDPRGYNSPLHF
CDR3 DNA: TGCGCCAGCAGCCAAGACCCCAGGGGATATAATTCACCCCTCCACTTT

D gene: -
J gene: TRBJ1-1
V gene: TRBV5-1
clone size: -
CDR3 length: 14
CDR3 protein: CASIRGRQNTEAFF
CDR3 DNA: TGCGCCAGCATCAGGGGACGGCAGAACACTGAAGCTTTCTTT

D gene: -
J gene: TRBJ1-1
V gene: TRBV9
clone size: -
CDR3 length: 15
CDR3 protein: CASSAAPSGSTEAFF
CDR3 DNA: TGTGCCAGCAGCGCGGCTCCATCAGGGAGCACTGAAGCTTTCTTT

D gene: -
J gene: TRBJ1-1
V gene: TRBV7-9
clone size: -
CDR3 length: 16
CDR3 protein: CASSSRTGMVGTEAFF
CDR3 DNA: TGTGCCAGCAGCTCTCGGACGGGGATGGTGGGCACTGAAGCTTTCTTT

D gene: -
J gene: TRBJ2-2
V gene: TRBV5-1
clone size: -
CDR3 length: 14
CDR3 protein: CASSIQGRGGELFF
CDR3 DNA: TGCGCCAGCAGCATACAGGGACGGGGCGGGGAGCTGTTTTTT

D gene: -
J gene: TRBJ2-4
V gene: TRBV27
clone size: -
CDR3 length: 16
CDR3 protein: CASRETGRLAKNIQYF
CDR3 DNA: TGTGCCAGCAGGGAAACAGGGCGGTTGGCCAAAAACATTCAGTACTTC

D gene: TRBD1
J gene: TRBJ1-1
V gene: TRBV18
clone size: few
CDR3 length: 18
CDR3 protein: CASSHFGTGGVWNTEAFF
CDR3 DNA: TGTGCCAGCTCCCATTTCGGGACAGGGGGTGTTTGGAACACTGAAGCTTTCTTT

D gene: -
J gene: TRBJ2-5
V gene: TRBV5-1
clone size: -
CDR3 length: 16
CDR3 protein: CASSLAPRTAGETQYF
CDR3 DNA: TGCGCCAGCAGCTTGGCCCCCAGGACGGCCGGCGAGACCCAGTACTTC

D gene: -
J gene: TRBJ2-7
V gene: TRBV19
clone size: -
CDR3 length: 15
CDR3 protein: CASSIGGHPKYEQYF
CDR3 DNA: TGTGCCAGTAGTATTGGTGGTCACCCTAAGTACGAGCAGTACTTC

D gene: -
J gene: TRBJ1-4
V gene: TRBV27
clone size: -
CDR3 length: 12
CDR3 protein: CASRGGSEKLFF
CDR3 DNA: TGTGCCAGCAGAGGAGGCAGTGAAAAACTGTTTTTT

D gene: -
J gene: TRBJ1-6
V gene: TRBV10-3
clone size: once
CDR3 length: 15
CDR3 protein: CAISEAGARNSPLHF
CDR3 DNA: TGTGCCATCAGTGAGGCCGGGGCTCGGAATTCACCCCTCCACTTT

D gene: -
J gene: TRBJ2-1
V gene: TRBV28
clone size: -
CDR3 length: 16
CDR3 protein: CASSSYGIKLGNEQFF
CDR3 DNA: TGTGCCAGCAGCTCGTACGGGATCAAATTGGGCAATGAGCAGTTCTTC

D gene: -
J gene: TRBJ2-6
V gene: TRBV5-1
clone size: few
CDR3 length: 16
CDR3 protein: CASSLEGGAGANVLTF
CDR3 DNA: TGCGCCAGCAGCTTGGAAGGGGGGGCTGGGGCCAACGTCCTGACTTTC

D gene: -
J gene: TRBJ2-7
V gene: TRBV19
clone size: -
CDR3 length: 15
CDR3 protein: CASSPRGGSRDEQYF
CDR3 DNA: TGTGCCAGTAGTCCCCGTGGCGGCAGTAGGGACGAGCAGTACTTC

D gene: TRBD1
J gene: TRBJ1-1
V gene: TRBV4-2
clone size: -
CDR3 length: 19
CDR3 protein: CASSQAWGQGVSLNTEAFF
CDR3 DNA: TGTGCCAGCAGCCAGGCCTGGGGACAGGGGGTATCGCTGAACACTGAAGCTTTCTTT

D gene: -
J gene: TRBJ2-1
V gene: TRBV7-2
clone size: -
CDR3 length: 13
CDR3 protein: CASSLKSYNEQFF
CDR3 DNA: TGTGCCAGCAGCCTGAAGTCCTACAATGAGCAGTTCTTC

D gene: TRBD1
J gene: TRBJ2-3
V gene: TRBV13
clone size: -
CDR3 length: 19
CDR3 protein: CASSLRIWGGQGQTDTQYF
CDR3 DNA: TGTGCCAGCAGCTTAAGGATCTGGGGGGGACAGGGCCAGACAGATACGCAGTATTTT

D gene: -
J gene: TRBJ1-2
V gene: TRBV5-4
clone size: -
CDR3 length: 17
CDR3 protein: CASSHYPLGDPNYGYTF
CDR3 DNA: TGTGCCAGCAGCCACTACCCTTTGGGGGATCCTAACTATGGCTACACCTTC